A selection of T cell receptor beta chains follows, all from one sample in a study of T cell responses to AZD1222 COVID-19 vaccine. The table came from immunoSEQ multiplex PCR; TCRdb's copy has only in-frame clones and leaves some out. This sample has 85,000 or so clones, with 86% found just once. This specimen was peripheral blood, taken 28 days after the second AZD1222 dose. All receptors come from an adult who received the AZD1222 COVID-19 vaccine. CDR3s include the opening cysteine and the closing phenylalanine or tryptophan. A D gene is named only where the DNA matches it firmly. Clone size is stated in some rows and not others, as once, few, many or a class when expanded.

j_gene	v_gene	abundance	d_gene	CDR3nt	CDR3aa
TRBJ1-1	TRBV29-1	.	.	TGCAGCGTTGGGCGCCCCGGGAACACTGAAGCTTTCTTT	CSVGRPGNTEAFF
TRBJ2-2	TRBV11-2	.	.	TGTGCCAGCAGCTTAGCTGAGAACACCGGGGAGCTGTTTTTT	CASSLAENTGELFF
TRBJ2-7	TRBV20-1	.	TRBD2	TGCAGTGCTAGTACCGGGAGGTCGTACGAGCAGTACTTC	CSASTGRSYEQYF
TRBJ2-7	TRBV6-5	.	TRBD1	TGTGCCAGCAGTTACTCGACGGGACAGTACGAGCAGTACTTC	CASSYSTGQYEQYF
TRBJ1-2	TRBV19	.	.	TGTGCCAGTAGTAGCCGGGAAGGCTATTGGTATGGCTACACCTTC	CASSSREGYWYGYTF
TRBJ2-7	TRBV5-1	.	.	TGCGCCAGCAGCTTGGGGGGACTCCCCGGGGACGAGCAGTACTTC	CASSLGGLPGDEQYF
TRBJ2-2	TRBV29-1	.	TRBD1	TGCAGCGTCGGGTCTGGACAGGGGACCGGGGAGCTGTTTTTT	CSVGSGQGTGELFF
TRBJ2-7	TRBV15	.	TRBD1	TGTGCCACCAGCCCCGGGACAGGGAGGGCCTACGAGCAGTACTTC	CATSPGTGRAYEQYF
TRBJ2-3	TRBV27	.	.	TGTGCCAGCAGTTTAAGGTATAGGTTAGACGATACGCAGTATTTT	CASSLRYRLDDTQYF
TRBJ2-3	TRBV7-6	.	TRBD2	TGTGCCAGCAGCTTAGAGGCTAGCGGGGGCACAGATACGCAGTATTTT	CASSLEASGGTDTQYF
TRBJ2-2	TRBV5-1	.	.	TGCGCCAGCAGCTTGGCCAGTGAGGCCGGGGAGCTGTTTTTT	CASSLASEAGELFF
TRBJ1-2	TRBV9	.	TRBD1	TGTGCCAGCAGCGTAGTCAGGGGGCCAGTTAAAAATGGCTACACCTTC	CASSVVRGPVKNGYTF
TRBJ1-1	TRBV7-6	few	.	TGTGCCAGCAGCTTGGGGGCAGGGGCTATGAACACTGAAGCTTTCTTT	CASSLGAGAMNTEAFF
TRBJ2-7	TRBV5-1	.	.	TGCGCCAGCAGCGCCTCCGGGGGTAAGCAGTACTTC	CASSASGGKQYF
TRBJ1-5	TRBV3-1/TRBV3-2	.	TRBD1	TGTGCCAGCAGCCAGAGGGTGACAGGGATTTATAGCAATCAGCCCCAGCATTTT	CASSQRVTGIYSNQPQHF
TRBJ1-2	TRBV6-5	.	TRBD1	TGTGCCAGCAGTTACCGGGACAGGTTGGGTGGCTACACCTTC	CASSYRDRLGGYTF
TRBJ2-2	TRBV4-2	.	TRBD2	TGTGCCAGCAGCCAAGAGGGACTAGGGGGTAACACCGGGGAGCTGTTTTTT	CASSQEGLGGNTGELFF
TRBJ2-3	TRBV4-1	.	.	TGCGCCAGCAGCCATATTACGCAGTATTTT	CASSHITQYF
TRBJ1-2	TRBV14	.	.	TGTGCCAGCAGCCAAGAAGGGCAGGGATATGGCTACACCTTC	CASSQEGQGYGYTF
TRBJ2-5	TRBV5-4	.	.	TGTGCCAGCAGCCTGCGCCCCGGAGCTAGCGAAGAGACCCAGTACTTC	CASSLRPGASEETQYF
TRBJ2-2	TRBV27	.	.	TGTGCCAGCACTCTAGTACCGGGAGGGGAGCTGTTTTTT	CASTLVPGGELFF
TRBJ1-2	TRBV7-9	once	.	TGTGCCAGCAGCTTAGGGGGGAACTATGGCTACACCTTC	CASSLGGNYGYTF
TRBJ2-2	TRBV21-1	.	.	TGTGCCAGCGGACGGGGGAGAAAAACCGGGGAGCTGTTTTTT	CASGRGRKTGELFF
TRBJ2-5	TRBV11-2	.	.	TGTGCCAGCAGCTCTAGTGGCGAGGGTCTAGAGACCCAGTACTTC	CASSSSGEGLETQYF
TRBJ1-5	TRBV5-1	.	.	TGCGCCAGCAGCTTGGTCTCGGGGACCGATCAGCCCCAGCATTTT	CASSLVSGTDQPQHF
TRBJ2-1	TRBV9	.	TRBD2	TGTGCCAGCAGAGTTCAAACTAGCGGGTACAATGAGCAGTTCTTC	CASRVQTSGYNEQFF
TRBJ1-4	TRBV19	.	TRBD1	TGTGCCAGTAGTATTGGACAGGGGTTTGAAAAACTGTTTTTT	CASSIGQGFEKLFF
TRBJ2-7	TRBV6-5	.	.	TGTGCCAGCAGAGTAGGGTACTCCTACGAGCAGTACTTC	CASRVGYSYEQYF
TRBJ2-2	TRBV18	once	.	TGTGCCAGCTCGGGGATTCTAGGCACCGGGGAGCTGTTTTTT	CASSGILGTGELFF
TRBJ2-1	TRBV5-6	.	TRBD1	TGTGCCAGCAGCTTGGGAGGACAGGGCAGTGAGCAGTTCTTC	CASSLGGQGSEQFF